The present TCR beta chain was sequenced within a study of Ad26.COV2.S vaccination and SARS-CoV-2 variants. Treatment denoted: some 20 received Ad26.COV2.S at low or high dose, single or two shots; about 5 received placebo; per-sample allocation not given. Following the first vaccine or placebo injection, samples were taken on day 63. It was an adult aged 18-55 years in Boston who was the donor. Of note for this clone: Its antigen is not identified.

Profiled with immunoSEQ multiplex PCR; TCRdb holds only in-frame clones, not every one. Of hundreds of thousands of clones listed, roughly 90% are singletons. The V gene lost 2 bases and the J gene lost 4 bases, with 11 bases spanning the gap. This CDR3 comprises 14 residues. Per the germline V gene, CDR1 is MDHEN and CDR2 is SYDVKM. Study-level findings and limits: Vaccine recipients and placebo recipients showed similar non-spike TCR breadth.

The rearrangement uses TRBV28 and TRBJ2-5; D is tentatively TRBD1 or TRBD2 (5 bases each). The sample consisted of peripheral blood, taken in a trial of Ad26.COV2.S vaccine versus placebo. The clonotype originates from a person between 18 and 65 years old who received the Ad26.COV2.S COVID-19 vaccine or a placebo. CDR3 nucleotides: TGTGCCAGCAGTTTAATCTCCGGGACAGAGACCCAGTACTTC. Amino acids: CASSLISGTETQYF.